These 18 T cell receptor beta chains were all obtained from the same sample, sequenced in a study of OX40 agonist ivuxolimab in advanced cancers. Profiling relied on immunoSEQ multiplex PCR, and the TCRdb table lists in-frame clones only, not all of them. This table has approximately 47,000 clones, approximately 90% appearing once. Material: CD4+ or CD8+ T cells sorted from blood, obtained in a trial of the OX40 agonist ivuxolimab. These receptor sequences come from an adult with an advanced solid tumor such as melanoma, head and neck, liver or kidney cancer.

CDR3 in DNA: TGTGCCAGCAGCTTACCGGACAGGGGACTGTTAACCGGGGAGCTGTTTTTT. It codes for CASSLPDRGLLTGELFF. The J gene is TRBJ2-2, the V gene TRBV7-6; TRBD1 aligns across 9 bases. Germline CDR1 and CDR2: SGHVS and FNYEAQ. With V trimmed by 2 bases and J by 5 bases, 9 bases remained unmatched. The CDR3 loop spans 17 amino acids.

The CDR3 spells CASSLDRDSTYEQYF. The CDR3 coding sequence is TGTGCCAGCAGCTTGGACCGGGACAGTACCTACGAGCAGTACTTC. The rearrangement joins TRBV5-4 to TRBJ2-7; 7 bases align to TRBD1. The CDR3 extends over 15 amino acids. V lost 0 bases, J lost 2 bases, and 5 bases stayed unmatched. Germline V lookup: CDR1 SGHNT, CDR2 YYREEE (reference sequence).

The rearrangement uses TRBV7-9 and TRBJ1-1; D unclear. V was cut by 2 bases and J by 2 bases, with 9 bases left in between. This CDR3 has 14 residues. Germline V CDR1 and CDR2: SEHNR, FQNEAQ (reference sequence). CDR3 nucleotides: TGTGCCAGCAGCTTAACCAGGCTTAACACTGAAGCTTTCTTT. Translation: CASSLTRLNTEAFF.

V gene TRBV13 combines with J gene TRBJ2-2; D is perhaps TRBD1 (6 bases). Germline CDR1 is PRHDT and CDR2 is FYEKMQ (reference sequence). The CDR3 covers 16 residues. V lost 2 bases to trimming and J lost 4 bases, with 14 bases between them. This chain's CDR3 is CASSLRAQGSTGELFF. In nucleotides, the CDR3 is TGTGCCAGCAGCTTACGGGCACAGGGTAGCACCGGGGAGCTGTTTTTT.

As to this clone: Other nucleotide sequences in the sample specify the same CDR3. CDR3: CASSISAYEQYF. The CDR3 nucleotides read TGTGCCAGTAGTATCTCCGCCTACGAGCAGTACTTC. The rearrangement joins TRBV19 to TRBJ2-7; D not certain. Germline values: CDR1 LNHDA, CDR2 SQIVND (reference sequence). This CDR3 region has 12 residues. V lost 3 bases and J 2 bases, leaving 5 bases between the germline ends.

The chain employs TRBV7-9 and TRBJ2-5; 8 nucleotides align to TRBD1. CDR1 and CDR2 from the germline V gene are SEHNR and FQNEAQ (reference sequence). This CDR3 contains 11 residues. Losses at the gene ends were 9 bases for V and 4 bases for J; bases not matched to a gene: 1. CDR3 coding DNA: TGTGCCAGTGACAGGGGAGAGACCCAGTACTTC. Its translation is CASDRGETQYF.

The chain uses TRBV28 and TRBJ2-1; TRBD2 matches 13 bases. CDR1 and CDR2 (germline): MDHEN, SYDVKM. After removal of 6 bases from V and 4 bases from J, the junction contained 12 bases not matched to a gene. The length of the CDR3 is 18 residues. CDR3 nucleotide sequence: TGTGCCAGCAGCTCAAGGGCACTAGCGGGGGGGGCGTACAATGAGCAGTTCTTC. Translated: CASSSRALAGGAYNEQFF.

This chain connects TRBV4-3 to TRBJ2-2; perhaps TRBD1 as D (6 bases). The CDR3 covers 15 residues. Between the trimmed V and J ends, which lost 2 bases and 7 bases, there was a span of 14 bases. Germline assignment: CDR1 LGHNA and CDR2 YSLEER. The CDR3 here is CASSQSTGSSGELFF. CDR3 DNA: TGCGCCAGCAGCCAAAGTACAGGGTCGAGCGGGGAGCTGTTTTTT.

J is TRBJ2-7 and V is TRBV27, with 7 bases that match TRBD1. The CDR3 covers 13 residues. Germline V gene sequence: CDR1 MNHEY, CDR2 SMNVEV (reference sequence). After removal of 5 bases from V and 2 bases from J, the junction contained 3 bases not matched to a gene. CDR3 bases: TGTGCCAGCAGTGGGACAGATACCTACGAGCAGTACTTC. Translation gives CASSGTDTYEQYF.

This sequence joins TRBV4-1 and TRBJ2-5; D is tentatively TRBD1 or TRBD2 (5 bases each). The V gene's germline CDR1 is MGHRA and CDR2 YSYEKL. The CDR3 has 17 residues. Trimming took off 3 bases at V and 5 bases at J, with 22 bases between the two ends. The CDR3 DNA sequence: TGCGCCAGCAGCCAGGACCACGGGGCACTCTTTTGGGAGACCCAGTACTTC. It is translated as CASSQDHGALFWETQYF.

V is TRBV18 and J is TRBJ2-7, with TRBD2 matching over 8 bases. V shed 3 bases, J shed 0 bases, and the junction held 7 bases outside the gene matches. Germline V gives CDR1 KGHSH, CDR2 LQKENI. There are 16 residues in the CDR3. CDR3 DNA sequence: TGTGCCAGCTCACCTACTCCGGGACTAGTCTCCTACGAGCAGTACTTC. Protein: CASSPTPGLVSYEQYF.

The gene calls are TRBV27 and TRBJ2-7, with TRBD1 matching over 10 bases. The CDR3 has 14 amino acids. Trimming took 5 bases from V and 4 from J; bases not matched to a gene: 5. Germline values: CDR1 MNHEY, CDR2 SMNVEV (reference sequence). In nucleotides, the CDR3 is TGTGCCAGCAGTCTGGGGACAGGGGCTTACGAGCAGTACTTC. Its protein product is CASSLGTGAYEQYF.

This chain connects TRBV4-3 to TRBJ2-7; D is unresolved. In germline, CDR1 is LGHNA, CDR2 YSLEER. The CDR3 contains 13 residues. Trimming took off 0 bases at V and 6 bases at J, with 9 bases between the two ends. The CDR3 here is CASSQDRPSEQYF. CDR3 sequence (DNA): TGCGCCAGCAGCCAAGATCGTCCATCCGAGCAGTACTTC.

The sample holds one count of this clone. The V gene is TRBV27, the J gene TRBJ2-7; 7 bases fit TRBD1. J lost 3 bases, V lost 5 bases, and 13 bases had no gene match. The CDR3 is 16 residues long. Germline loops: CDR1 MNHEY, CDR2 SMNVEV (reference sequence). CDR3 loop: CASSRLGTVRGYEQYF. CDR3 bases: TGTGCCAGCAGTAGATTGGGGACAGTTAGAGGCTACGAGCAGTACTTC.

J is TRBJ1-6 and V is TRBV27, with a possible D match to TRBD1 (5 bases). The CDR3 length is 14 residues. Between the trimmed V and J ends, which lost 3 bases and 8 bases, there was a span of 11 bases. Germline CDR1 and CDR2: MNHEY and SMNVEV (reference sequence). The CDR3 spells CASSFPGYDSPLHF. As DNA, the CDR3 is TGTGCCAGCAGTTTTCCAGGGTATGATTCACCCCTCCACTTT.

The V call is TRBV9, the J call TRBJ2-1; D uncertain. V was clipped by 0 bases and J by 4 bases, with 17 bases between them. Per the germline V gene, CDR1 is SGDLS and CDR2 is YYNGEE. This CDR3 spans 17 amino acids. In nucleotides, the CDR3 is TGTGCCAGCAGCGTAGTTTCGACGGATACTGGATACAATGAGCAGTTCTTC. Protein product: CASSVVSTDTGYNEQFF.

This chain uses TRBV4-3 with TRBJ2-5; D is undetermined. This CDR3 contains 15 residues. Trimming left V 3 bases short and J 4 bases short, with 15 bases between. The germline gives CDR1 LGHNA, CDR2 YSLEER. This CDR3 is CASSHFIDPRETQYF. The CDR3 region has the DNA TGCGCCAGCAGCCACTTCATCGACCCGCGAGAGACCCAGTACTTC.

This chain connects TRBV25-1 to TRBJ2-5; 10 nucleotides match TRBD1. This CDR3 is built from 14 residues. Germline V lookup: CDR1 MGHDK, CDR2 SYGVNS. With V trimmed by 2 bases and J by 5 bases, 2 bases remained unmatched. The CDR3 DNA reads as TGTGCCAGCAGTGAAGACAGGGGGCTGGAGACCCAGTACTTC. It translates to CASSEDRGLETQYF. The variable domain in full, completed from reference TRBV25-1 and TRBJ2-5, reads EADIYQTPRYLVIGTGKKITLECSQTMGHDKMYWYQQDPGMELHLIHYSYGVNSTEKGDLSSESTVSRIRTEHFPLTLESARPSHTSQYLCASSEDRGLETQYFGPGTRLLVL.